This T cell receptor beta chain was sequenced for a study of blood T cells in healthy people across ages. A second PCR of 7 to 11 cycles used a sample-barcoded 5' primer and a J-beta primer mix. One entry per CDR3 protein results from TCRdb running MiXCR on the 5' RACE reads. In the table there are under 800,000 distinct CDR3 sequences, 35% to 45% of which are singletons. Per germline, CDR1 SGDLS and CDR2 YYNGEE. The junction had 5 bases not matched to a gene; V was cut back by 0 bases and J by 2 bases. The CDR3 totals 16 residues. This chain joins TRBV9 and TRBJ2-5, with 9 bases lining up with TRBD1. The source is a woman in her fifties or sixties in good health. Sequenced material: blood. The CDR3 DNA follows: TGTGCCAGCAGCGTAGGGACAGGGGTCCGGCAAGAGACCCAGTACTTC. Its translation is CASSVGTGVRQETQYF.